Following are 15 T cell receptor beta chains from one sample sequenced in a study of blood T cell repertoires in COVID-19. Here immunoSEQ multiplex PCR was the method, and the copy in TCRdb shows in-frame clones only, minus some. The data contain about 250,000 clones, over 80% of them seen just once; the ten biggest clones take up 2.5% to 3.5%. The sample was PBMCs or T cells enriched from blood (not recorded which). The receptors originated from a woman aged 35 to 49 who had been exposed to COVID-19.

The chain joins TRBV14 to TRBJ1-2; D is undetermined. The CDR3 covers 13 residues. V lost 2 bases and J 8 bases, leaving 12 bases between the germline ends. The germline CDR1 and CDR2 sequences are SGHDN and FVKESK. CDR3 DNA sequence: TGTGCCAGCAGCCAACTCGGGAAAGTGGGCTACACCTTC. This sequence encodes CASSQLGKVGYTF.

The chain uses TRBV28 and TRBJ1-1; unclear D gene. Germline CDR1 reads MDHEN; CDR2 reads SYDVKM. V shed 6 bases and J shed 1 base, with 15 bases lying between them. This CDR3 is 15 amino acids long. CDR3 amino acids: CASRAADGKNTEAFF. CDR3 nucleotide sequence: TGTGCCAGCAGAGCCGCGGACGGGAAGAACACTGAAGCTTTCTTT.

The chain uses TRBV6-5 and TRBJ1-4; 7 nucleotides match TRBD1. The CDR3 is 15 residues long. The V gene end was trimmed by 2 bases and the J gene end by 5 bases; junction bases not matched to a gene: 5. Germline CDR1 is MNHEY and CDR2 is SVGAGI. Here the CDR3 reads CASSYAGTENEKLFF. The CDR3 DNA reads as TGTGCCAGCAGTTACGCCGGGACAGAGAATGAAAAACTGTTTTTT.

The chain joins TRBV4-1 to TRBJ1-6; 7 nucleotides align to TRBD1. The CDR3 contains 17 residues. After removal of 3 bases from V and 7 bases from J, the junction contained 12 bases not matched to a gene. Germline V lookup: CDR1 MGHRA, CDR2 YSYEKL. This CDR3 reads CASSHSSGDRANSPLHF. The CDR3 DNA reads as TGCGCCAGCAGCCATTCAAGTGGGGACAGAGCAAATTCACCCCTCCACTTT.

V gene TRBV5-1 combines with J gene TRBJ1-1; unclear D gene. V gave up 9 bases and J gave up 1 base, with 13 bases separating them. This CDR3 is 13 amino acids long. CDR1 is SGHRS and CDR2 is YFSETQ in the germline V gene. The CDR3 sequence: CATRLVSNTEAFF. CDR3 bases: TGCGCCACCCGCCTAGTGTCGAACACTGAAGCTTTCTTT.

The chain has TRBV4-1 and TRBJ2-7, with 7 bases identical to TRBD2. V lost 1 base, J lost 1 base, and 10 bases stayed unmatched. The CDR3 runs to 17 residues. Germline CDR1 is MGHRA and CDR2 is YSYEKL. The CDR3 DNA follows: TGCGCCAGCAGCCAAGTATCCCGGGGCGGGGGATCCTACGAGCAGTACTTC. This gives the protein CASSQVSRGGGSYEQYF.

The V call is TRBV7-3, the J call TRBJ1-6; D call uncertain. Trimming stripped 5 bases from V and 8 bases from J, with 16 bases between. Germline loops: CDR1 SGHTA, CDR2 FQGTGA. This CDR3 comprises 15 residues. As DNA, the CDR3 is TGTGCCAGCAGCCCCCCGTTCCCGCCGGATTCACCCCTCCACTTT. It is translated as CASSPPFPPDSPLHF.

This clone has more than one count but fewer than ten. The rearrangement joins TRBV10-3 to TRBJ2-7; D is unclear. Germline loops: CDR1 ENHRY, CDR2 SYGVKD. With 7 bases removed from V and 9 bases from J, the gap between germline ends came to 7 bases. This CDR3 has 9 amino acids. In DNA, the CDR3 is TGTGCCATCATCTGCGGGCAGTACTTC. Encoded protein: CAIICGQYF.

This clone was seen only a few times. The rearrangement joins TRBV28 to TRBJ1-5; TRBD1 agrees at 9 bases. Germline CDR1 MDHEN, CDR2 SYDVKM. V shed 4 bases, J shed 6 bases, and the junction held 7 bases outside the gene matches. The CDR3 runs 15 residues. The CDR3 here is CASSYRTGESQPQHF. CDR3 bases: TGTGCCAGCAGTTATAGGACAGGGGAGAGTCAGCCCCAGCATTTT.

The V and J genes are TRBV7-2 and TRBJ2-7; 11 nucleotides match TRBD2. The germline gives CDR1 SGHTA, CDR2 FQGNSA. V was clipped by 6 bases and J by 0 bases; unmatched bases: 1. The CDR3 covers 14 residues. The DNA for the CDR3 is TGTGCCAGCAGTCTAGCGGGAGGCTCCTACGAGCAGTACGTC. This gives the protein CASSLAGGSYEQYV.

About this clone: At one boundary the junction diverges from the germline segment, which might be a read error. The V gene is TRBV5-1, the J gene TRBJ2-3; 15 nucleotides line up with TRBD2. CDR1 and CDR2 from the germline V gene are SGHRS and YFSETQ. CDR3 length: 18 amino acids. CDR3 sequence (DNA): TGTGCCAGCAGCTTGATGAGGACTAGCGGGAGGGCCTCTGATACGCAGTATTTT. Translated, it gives CASSLMRTSGRASDTQYF.

This clone was picked up one time. The V and J genes are TRBV7-2 and TRBJ2-4, with TRBD2 matching over 7 bases. Trimming took 1 base from V and 6 from J; bases not matched to a gene: 6. Germline loops: CDR1 SGHTA, CDR2 FQGNSA. The CDR3 spans 15 residues. The CDR3 reads CASSLGGTNLNIQYF. The CDR3 nucleotides read TGTGCCAGCAGCTTAGGAGGGACTAATTTAAACATTCAGTACTTC.

The chain has TRBV19 and TRBJ1-1, with TRBD1 identical over 7 bases. V lost 3 bases and J lost 0; bases outside the gene matches: 4. The germline V gene encodes CDR1 LNHDA and CDR2 SQIVND (reference sequence). The CDR3 runs 15 residues. The CDR3 sequence is CASSILTGMNTEAFF. The CDR3 bases are TGTGCCAGTAGTATCCTGACAGGGATGAACACTGAAGCTTTCTTT.

The chain combines TRBV7-3 with TRBJ1-1; 7 bases are shared with TRBD1. There are 13 residues in the CDR3. The trim removed 5 bases at V and 4 bases at J, leaving 4 bases unmatched. Germline V gives CDR1 SGHTA, CDR2 FQGTGA. The CDR3 region is CASSTGQITEAFF. CDR3 sequence (DNA): TGTGCCAGCAGCACGGGACAGATCACTGAAGCTTTCTTT.

The V gene is TRBV7-8, the J gene TRBJ1-6, with D perhaps TRBD1 (6 bases). Trimming removed 4 bases at V and 3 bases at J, with 25 bases between. The length of the CDR3 is 20 residues. Germline CDR1 SGHVS, CDR2 FQNEAQ. As DNA, the CDR3 is TGTGCCAGCAGCTCCCCCTTGCTACAGGGTAAAATCGACTATAATTCACCCCTCCACTTT. The encoded protein is CASSSPLLQGKIDYNSPLHF.